This T cell receptor (beta chain) was sequenced in a study of blood T cell repertoires in COVID-19. Study as a whole: Material from acute and convalescent COVID-19 was sourced from the United States, Italy and Spain. Sample material is recorded as cDNA or gDNA derived from T cells, B-cell-depleted T cells, or PBMCs.

In the original processing: Amplified reference gene primers provided the basis for estimating nucleated cell counts. The method was immunoSEQ multiplex PCR; TCRdb's version includes in-frame clones alone and lacks a portion of them. V, J and clone size derive from that table, while D and trimming were established from the DNA sequence. The repertoire holds some 380,000 clones, nearly 90% seen once, with approximately 6.2% in the top ten. Trimming removed 3 bases from V and 8 bases from J, with 9 bases in between. Germline V lookup: CDR1 SGDLS, CDR2 YYNGEE. The CDR3 consists of 13 residues. This sequence originates from a man aged 18-30 years with active or convalescent COVID-19. What was sequenced was peripheral blood. The chain uses TRBV9 and TRBJ1-6; D might be TRBD1 (6 bases). CDR3 nucleotides: TGTGCCAGCAGCGGCACAGGGCATTCACCCCTCCACTTT. Translated, it gives CASSGTGHSPLHF. Full variable domain (missing parts from reference TRBV9 and TRBJ1-6): DSGVTQTPKHLITATGQRVTLRCSPRSGDLSVYWYQQSLDQGLQFLIQYYNGEERAKGNILERFSAQQFPDLHSELNLSSLELGDSALYFCASSGTGHSPLHFGNGTRLTVT.